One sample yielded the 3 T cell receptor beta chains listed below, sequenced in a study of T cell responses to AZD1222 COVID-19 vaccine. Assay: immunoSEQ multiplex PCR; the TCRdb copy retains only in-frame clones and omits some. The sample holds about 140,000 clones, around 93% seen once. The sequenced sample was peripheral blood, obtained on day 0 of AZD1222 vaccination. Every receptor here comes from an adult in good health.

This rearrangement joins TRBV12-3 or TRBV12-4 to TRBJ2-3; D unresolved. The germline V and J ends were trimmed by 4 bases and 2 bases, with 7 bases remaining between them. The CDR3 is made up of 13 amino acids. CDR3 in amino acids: CASSYRHTDTQYF. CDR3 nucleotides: TGTGCCAGCAGTTATAGACACACAGATACGCAGTATTTT.

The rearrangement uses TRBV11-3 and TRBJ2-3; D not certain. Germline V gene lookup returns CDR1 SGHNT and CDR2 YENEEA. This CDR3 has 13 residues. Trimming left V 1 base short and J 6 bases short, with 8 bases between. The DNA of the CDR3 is TGTGCCAGCAGCTTAGGAAGCGCCGATACGCAGTATTTT. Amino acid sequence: CASSLGSADTQYF.

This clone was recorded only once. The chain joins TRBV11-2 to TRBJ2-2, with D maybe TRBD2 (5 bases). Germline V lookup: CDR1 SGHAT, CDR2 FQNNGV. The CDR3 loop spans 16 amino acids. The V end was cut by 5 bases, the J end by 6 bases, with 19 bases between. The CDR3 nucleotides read TGTGCCAGCAGCCCCTACCCCCTGGCGGGTCCCGGGGAGCTGTTTTTT. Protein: CASSPYPLAGPGELFF. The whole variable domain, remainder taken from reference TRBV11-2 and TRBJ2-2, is EAGVAQSPRYKIIEKRQSVAFWCNPISGHATLYWYQQILGQGPKLLIQFQNNGVVDDSQLPKDRFSAERLKGVDSTLKIQPAKLEDSAVYLCASSPYPLAGPGELFFGEGSRLTVL.